The 12 T cell receptor beta chains in this list originate from one sample, sequenced in a study of radiation and T cells in renal cell carcinoma. The data were produced by immunoSEQ multiplex PCR, yet TCRdb's version contains in-frame clones alone and is incomplete. The sample lists 15,000 to 19,000 clones; over 50% were seen once. Described treatment: treatment-naive control, cytoreductive nephrectomy. The specimen was tumor tissue, collected from a patient whose treatment was nephrectomy without radiotherapy. The receptors derive from a man aged 45-60 years with renal cell carcinoma.

The chain carries TRBV27 and TRBJ1-5; the D is unclear. The CDR3 has 13 amino acids. Trimming stripped 5 bases from V and 2 bases from J, with 7 bases between. The germline CDR1 and CDR2 sequences are MNHEY and SMNVEV (reference sequence). Here the CDR3 DNA reads TGTGCCAGCAGTCTCTCCCGCAATCAGCCCCAGCATTTT. It encodes CASSLSRNQPQHF.

This chain joins TRBV19 and TRBJ2-5, with D perhaps TRBD2 (5 bases). The CDR3 is made up of 13 amino acids. Deletions cut 6 bases from V and 5 bases from J, with 13 bases between. Germline V gene lookup returns CDR1 LNHDA and CDR2 SQIVND (reference sequence). The CDR3 sequence: CASRAGNGETQYF. In DNA, the CDR3 is TGTGCCAGTAGAGCCGGGAACGGGGAGACCCAGTACTTC.

The chain has TRBV2 and TRBJ2-5; D tentatively reads TRBD1 or TRBD2 (5 bases each). The germline V and J ends were trimmed by 7 bases and 10 bases, with 16 bases remaining between them. The CDR3 covers 12 residues. CDR1 and CDR2 (germline): SNHLY, FYNNEI. CDR3 sequence (DNA): TGTGCCAGCACAAGGGACCAAGCAAGCCAGTACTTC. It is translated as CASTRDQASQYF. Full variable domain (remainder filled in from reference TRBV2 and TRBJ2-5): EPEVTQTPSHQVTQMGQEVILRCVPISNHLYFYWYRQILGQKVEFLVSFYNNEISEKSEIFDDQFSVERPDGSNFTLKIRSTKLEDSAMYFCASTRDQASQYFGPGTRLLVL.

This clone has only a few counts. The genes are TRBV14 and TRBJ1-3, with a possible D match to TRBD1 (6 bases). Trimming cost V 6 bases and J 2 bases, with 14 bases left between them. This CDR3 is built from 15 residues. CDR1 is SGHDN and CDR2 is FVKESK in the germline V gene. This chain's CDR3 is CASSRLRGAGNTIYF. DNA of the CDR3: TGTGCCAGCAGTCGGCTCAGGGGCGCTGGAAACACCATATATTTT.

The V and J genes are TRBV5-6 and TRBJ1-2, with no clear D. The CDR3 consists of 12 residues. V shed 2 bases and J shed 7 bases, with 9 bases lying between them. Germline assignment: CDR1 SGHDT and CDR2 YYEEEE. The CDR3 reads CASSFGGAGYTF. CDR3 bases: TGTGCCAGCAGCTTCGGCGGTGCTGGCTACACCTTC.

The chain employs TRBV10-2 and TRBJ2-6; 9 nucleotides line up with TRBD2. Germline assignment: CDR1 WSHSY and CDR2 SAAADI. This CDR3 has 19 residues. V shed 3 bases and J 0 bases; nucleotides not matched to a gene: 9. This CDR3 is CASSEPPGGGASGANVLTF. For the CDR3, the DNA is TGCGCCAGCAGTGAACCCCCCGGCGGGGGGGCCTCTGGGGCCAACGTCCTGACTTTC.

CDR3 nucleotides: TGTGCCAGCAGCTTAGTACAGGGGGCCAATCAGCCCCAGCATTTT. It yields the protein CASSLVQGANQPQHF. The chain employs TRBV7-8 and TRBJ1-5; TRBD1 aligns across 9 bases. The length of the CDR3 is 15 residues. V gave up 1 base and J gave up 3 bases; unmatched junction bases: 1. The V gene's germline CDR1 is SGHVS and CDR2 FQNEAQ.

V and J are TRBV19 and TRBJ2-1; 8 bases line up with TRBD2. J gave up 4 bases and V 5 bases, and 4 bases lay outside the gene matches. The CDR3 extends over 14 amino acids. CDR1 and CDR2 from the germline V gene are LNHDA and SQIVND (reference sequence). The CDR3 DNA reads as TGTGCCAGTAGTCTCCGGGGGGGGTACAATGAGCAGTTCTTC. Protein sequence: CASSLRGGYNEQFF.

V gene TRBV4-3 combines with J gene TRBJ2-1; D remains ambiguous. V dropped 0 bases and J dropped 1 base, with 10 bases sitting between them. This CDR3 has 16 amino acids. The germline V gene has CDR1 LGHNA and CDR2 YSLEER. DNA of the CDR3: TGCGCCAGCAGCCAAGAACTCGGCGGTTCCTACAATGAGCAGTTCTTC. Translating gives CASSQELGGSYNEQFF.

The chain carries TRBV5-1 and TRBJ1-1; 8 bases are a match to TRBD1. The CDR3 length is 17 residues. CDR1 is SGHRS and CDR2 is YFSETQ in the germline V gene. The V segment lost 3 bases and the J segment 5 bases; nucleotides outside the gene matches: 15. CDR3 DNA: TGCGCCAGCAGCTATCTACAGGGGGGCGCGAGTCAGACTGAAGCTTTCTTT. Translation gives CASSYLQGGASQTEAFF.

The chain combines TRBV5-1 with TRBJ2-2; D is possibly TRBD2 (6 bases). The CDR3 extends over 13 amino acids. Trimming removed 3 bases at V and 5 bases at J, with 8 bases between. Germline V gives CDR1 SGHRS, CDR2 YFSETQ. CDR3 nucleotide sequence: TGCGCCAGCAGCTACGGAGGGACCGGGGAGCTGTTTTTT. This gives the protein CASSYGGTGELFF.

The chain has TRBV7-9 and TRBJ2-7; no clear D gene. Between the trimmed V and J ends, which lost 5 bases and 2 bases, there was a span of 7 bases. The CDR3 contains 12 residues. CDR1 is SEHNR and CDR2 is FQNEAQ in the germline V gene (reference sequence). The CDR3 protein is CASSTDAYEQYF. CDR3 nucleotides: TGTGCCAGCAGCACAGACGCCTACGAGCAGTACTTC.